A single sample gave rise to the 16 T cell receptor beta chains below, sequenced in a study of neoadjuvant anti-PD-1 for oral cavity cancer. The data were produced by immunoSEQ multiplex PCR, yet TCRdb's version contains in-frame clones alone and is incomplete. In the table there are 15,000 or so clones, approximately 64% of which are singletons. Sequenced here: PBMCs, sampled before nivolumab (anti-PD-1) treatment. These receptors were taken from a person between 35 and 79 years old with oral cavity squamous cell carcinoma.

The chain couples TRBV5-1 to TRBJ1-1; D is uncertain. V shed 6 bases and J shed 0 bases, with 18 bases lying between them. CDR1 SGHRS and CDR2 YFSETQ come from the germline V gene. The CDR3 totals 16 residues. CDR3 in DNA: TGCGCCAGCACCTCCTCTAAGGGCAGTATGAACACTGAAGCTTTCTTT. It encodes CASTSSKGSMNTEAFF.

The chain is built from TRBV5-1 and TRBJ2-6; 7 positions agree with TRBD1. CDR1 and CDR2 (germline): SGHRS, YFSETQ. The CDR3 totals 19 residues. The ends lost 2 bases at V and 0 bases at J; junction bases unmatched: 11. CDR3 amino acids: CASSLEPGQTNSGANVLTF. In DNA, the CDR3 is TGCGCCAGCAGCTTAGAACCGGGACAGACAAACTCTGGGGCCAACGTCCTGACTTTC.

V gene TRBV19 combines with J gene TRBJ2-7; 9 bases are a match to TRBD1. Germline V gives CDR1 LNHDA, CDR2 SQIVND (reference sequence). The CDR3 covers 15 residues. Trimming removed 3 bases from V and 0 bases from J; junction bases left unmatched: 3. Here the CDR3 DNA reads TGTGCCAGTAGTATCGACAGGGGGAGCTCCTACGAGCAGTACTTC. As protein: CASSIDRGSSYEQYF.

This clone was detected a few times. CDR3 residues: CASSRRQGAPTEAFF. CDR3 in DNA: TGTGCCAGCAGCCGCCGACAGGGGGCGCCCACTGAAGCTTTCTTT. The chain links TRBV11-2 to TRBJ1-1; 10 positions agree with TRBD1. The CDR3 has 15 amino acids. V shed 5 bases, J shed 4 bases, and the junction held 7 bases outside the gene matches. CDR1 SGHAT and CDR2 FQNNGV come from the germline V gene. The whole variable domain, remainder taken from reference TRBV11-2 and TRBJ1-1, is EAGVAQSPRYKIIEKRQSVAFWCNPISGHATLYWYQQILGQGPKLLIQFQNNGVVDDSQLPKDRFSAERLKGVDSTLKIQPAKLEDSAVYLCASSRRQGAPTEAFFGQGTRLTVV.

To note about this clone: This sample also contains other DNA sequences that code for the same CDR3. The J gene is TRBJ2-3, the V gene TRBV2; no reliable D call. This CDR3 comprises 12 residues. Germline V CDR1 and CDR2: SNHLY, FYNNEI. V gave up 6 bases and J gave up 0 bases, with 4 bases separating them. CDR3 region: CASRVSTDTQYF. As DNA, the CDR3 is TGTGCCAGCAGGGTTAGCACAGATACGCAGTATTTT.

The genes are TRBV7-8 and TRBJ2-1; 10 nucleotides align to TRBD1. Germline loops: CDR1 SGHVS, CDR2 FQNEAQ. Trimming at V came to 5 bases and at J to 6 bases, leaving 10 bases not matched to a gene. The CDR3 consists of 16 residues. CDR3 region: CASSPPGQGMINEQFF. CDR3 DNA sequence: TGTGCCAGCAGCCCACCGGGACAGGGGATGATCAATGAGCAGTTCTTC.

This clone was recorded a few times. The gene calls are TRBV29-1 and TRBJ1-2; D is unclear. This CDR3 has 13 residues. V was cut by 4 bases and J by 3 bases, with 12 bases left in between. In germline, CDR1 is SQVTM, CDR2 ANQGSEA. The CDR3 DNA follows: TGCAGCGTTGCGGAGGTCTGGGACTATGGCTACACCTTC. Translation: CSVAEVWDYGYTF.

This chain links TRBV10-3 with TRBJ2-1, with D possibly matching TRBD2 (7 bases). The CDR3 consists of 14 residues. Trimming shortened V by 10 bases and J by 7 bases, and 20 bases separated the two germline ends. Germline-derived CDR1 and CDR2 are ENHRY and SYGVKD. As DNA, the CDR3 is TGTGCCAGCCGGGGGGACACCCTCTCTAATGAGCAGTTCTTC. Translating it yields CASRGDTLSNEQFF.

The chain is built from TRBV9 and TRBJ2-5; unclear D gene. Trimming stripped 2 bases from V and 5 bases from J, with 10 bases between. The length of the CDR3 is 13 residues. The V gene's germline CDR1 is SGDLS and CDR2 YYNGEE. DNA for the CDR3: TGTGCCAGCAGCGTTAGCACCCGGGAGACCCAGTACTTC. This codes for CASSVSTRETQYF. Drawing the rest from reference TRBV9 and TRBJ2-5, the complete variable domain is DSGVTQTPKHLITATGQRVTLRCSPRSGDLSVYWYQQSLDQGLQFLIQYYNGEERAKGNILERFSAQQFPDLHSELNLSSLELGDSALYFCASSVSTRETQYFGPGTRLLVL.

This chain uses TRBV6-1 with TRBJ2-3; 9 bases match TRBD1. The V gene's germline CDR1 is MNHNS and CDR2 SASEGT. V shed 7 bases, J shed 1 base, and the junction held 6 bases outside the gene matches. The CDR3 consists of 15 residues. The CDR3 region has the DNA TGTGCCAGCATCGACCGGGACAGGGGCACAGATACGCAGTATTTT. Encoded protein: CASIDRDRGTDTQYF.

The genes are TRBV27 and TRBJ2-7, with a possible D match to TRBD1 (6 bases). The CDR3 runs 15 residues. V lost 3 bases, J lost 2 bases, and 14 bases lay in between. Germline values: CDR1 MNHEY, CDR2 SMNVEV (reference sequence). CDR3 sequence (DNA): TGTGCCAGCAGTTTGGGGGCAGGAACCACCTACGAGCAGTACTTC. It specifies CASSLGAGTTYEQYF.

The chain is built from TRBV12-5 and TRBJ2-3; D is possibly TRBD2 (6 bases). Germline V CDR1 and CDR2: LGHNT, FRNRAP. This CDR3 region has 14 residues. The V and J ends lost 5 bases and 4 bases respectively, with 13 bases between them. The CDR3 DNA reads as TGTGCTAGTGGTACCTCCGGGAGCCCAGATACGCAGTATTTT. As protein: CASGTSGSPDTQYF.

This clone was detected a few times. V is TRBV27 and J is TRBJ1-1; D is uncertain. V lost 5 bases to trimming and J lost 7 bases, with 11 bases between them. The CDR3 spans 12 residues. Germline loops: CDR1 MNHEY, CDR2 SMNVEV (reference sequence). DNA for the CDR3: TGTGCCAGCAGTCGCCCTGAGGGTGAAGCTTTCTTT. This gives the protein CASSRPEGEAFF.

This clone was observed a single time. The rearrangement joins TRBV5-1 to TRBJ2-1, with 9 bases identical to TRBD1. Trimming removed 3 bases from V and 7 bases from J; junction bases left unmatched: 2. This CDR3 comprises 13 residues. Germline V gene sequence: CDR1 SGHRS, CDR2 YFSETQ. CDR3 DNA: TGCGCCAGCAGCTGGGGACAGGGAAATGAGCAGTTCTTC. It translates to CASSWGQGNEQFF. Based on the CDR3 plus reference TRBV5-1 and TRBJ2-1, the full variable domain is KAGVTQTPRYLIKTRGQQVTLSCSPISGHRSVSWYQQTPGQGLQFLFEYFSETQRNKGNFPGRFSGRQFSNSRSEMNVSTLELGDSALYLCASSWGQGNEQFFGPGTRLTVL.

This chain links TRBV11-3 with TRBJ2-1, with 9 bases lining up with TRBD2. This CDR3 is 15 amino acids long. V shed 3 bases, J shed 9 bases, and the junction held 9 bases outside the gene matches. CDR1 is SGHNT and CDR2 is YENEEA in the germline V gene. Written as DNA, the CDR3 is TGTGCCAGCAGCTTGGCTAGCGGGAATTCACCTGAGCAGTTCTTC. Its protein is CASSLASGNSPEQFF.

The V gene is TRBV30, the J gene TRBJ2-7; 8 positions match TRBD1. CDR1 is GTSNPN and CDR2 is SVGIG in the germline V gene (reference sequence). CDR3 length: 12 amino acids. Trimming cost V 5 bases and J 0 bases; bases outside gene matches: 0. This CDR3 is CAWGQGSYEQYF. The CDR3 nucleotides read TGTGCCTGGGGACAGGGCTCCTACGAGCAGTACTTC. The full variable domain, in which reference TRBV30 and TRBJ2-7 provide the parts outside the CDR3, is SQTIHQWPATLVQPVGSPLSLECTVEGTSNPNLYWYRQAAGRGLQLLFYSVGIGQISSEVPQNLSASRPQDRQFILSSKKLLLSDSGFYLCAWGQGSYEQYFGPGTRLTVT.